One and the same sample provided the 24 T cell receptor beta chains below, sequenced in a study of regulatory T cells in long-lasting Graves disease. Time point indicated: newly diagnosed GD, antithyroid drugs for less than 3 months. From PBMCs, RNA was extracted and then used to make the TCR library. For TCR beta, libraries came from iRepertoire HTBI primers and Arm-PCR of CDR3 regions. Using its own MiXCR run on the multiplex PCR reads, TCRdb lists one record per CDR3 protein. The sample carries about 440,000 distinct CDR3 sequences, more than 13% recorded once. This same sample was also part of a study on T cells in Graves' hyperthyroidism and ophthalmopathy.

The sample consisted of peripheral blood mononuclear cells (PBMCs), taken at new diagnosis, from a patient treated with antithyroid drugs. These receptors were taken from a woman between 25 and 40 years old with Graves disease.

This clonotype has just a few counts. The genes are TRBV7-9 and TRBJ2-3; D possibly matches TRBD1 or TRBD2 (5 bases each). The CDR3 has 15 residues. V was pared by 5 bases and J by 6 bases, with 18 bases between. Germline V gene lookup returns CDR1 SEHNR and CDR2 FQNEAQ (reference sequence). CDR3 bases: TGTGCCAGCAGCCCTTCACCGGGACGCGTCGATACGCAGTATTTT. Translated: CASSPSPGRVDTQYF.

CDR3 residues: CASSSGQGIGELFF. The CDR3 DNA is TGTGCCAGCAGCTCGGGACAGGGGATCGGGGAGCTGTTTTTT. The genes are TRBV11-2 and TRBJ2-2; 10 bases line up with TRBD1. Germline V gene data show CDR1 as SGHAT and CDR2 as FQNNGV. V shed 4 bases and J 7 bases; nucleotides not matched to a gene: 3. The CDR3 loop spans 14 amino acids. Full variable domain (outside the CDR3, taken from reference TRBV11-2 and TRBJ2-2): EAGVAQSPRYKIIEKRQSVAFWCNPISGHATLYWYQQILGQGPKLLIQFQNNGVVDDSQLPKDRFSAERLKGVDSTLKIQPAKLEDSAVYLCASSSGQGIGELFFGEGSRLTVL.

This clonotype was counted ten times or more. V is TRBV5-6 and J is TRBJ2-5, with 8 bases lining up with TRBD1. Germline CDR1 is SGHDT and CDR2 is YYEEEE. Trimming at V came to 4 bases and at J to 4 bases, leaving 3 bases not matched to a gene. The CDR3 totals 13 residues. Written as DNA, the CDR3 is TGTGCCAGCAGCCCGGACAGGGTAGAGACCCAGTACTTC. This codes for CASSPDRVETQYF.

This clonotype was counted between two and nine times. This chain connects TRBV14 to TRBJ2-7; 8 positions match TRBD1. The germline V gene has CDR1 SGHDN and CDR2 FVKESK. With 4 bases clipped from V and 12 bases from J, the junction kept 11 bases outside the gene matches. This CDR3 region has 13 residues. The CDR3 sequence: CASSRNQGAPRYF. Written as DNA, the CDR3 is TGTGCCAGCAGCCGAAACCAGGGGGCCCCAAGGTACTTC. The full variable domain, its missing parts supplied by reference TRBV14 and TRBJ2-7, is EAGVTQFPSHSVIEKGQTVTLRCDPISGHDNLYWYRRVMGKEIKFLLHFVKESKQDESGMPNNRFLAERTGGTYSTLKVQPAELEDSGVYFCASSRNQGAPRYFGPGTRLTVT.

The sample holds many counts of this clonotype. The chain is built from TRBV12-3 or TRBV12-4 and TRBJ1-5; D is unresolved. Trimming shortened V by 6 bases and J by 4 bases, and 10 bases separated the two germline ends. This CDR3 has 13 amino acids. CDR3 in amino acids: CASRVPGNQPQHF. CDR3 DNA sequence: TGTGCCAGCAGGGTGCCCGGGAATCAGCCCCAGCATTTT.

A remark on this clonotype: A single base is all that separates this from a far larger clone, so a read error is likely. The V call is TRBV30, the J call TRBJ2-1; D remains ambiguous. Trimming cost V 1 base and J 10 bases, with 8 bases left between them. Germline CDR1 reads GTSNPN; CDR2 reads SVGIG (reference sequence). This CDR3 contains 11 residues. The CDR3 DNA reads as TGTGCCTGGAGTGAAACCTACGAGCAGTTCTTC. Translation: CAWSETYEQFF.

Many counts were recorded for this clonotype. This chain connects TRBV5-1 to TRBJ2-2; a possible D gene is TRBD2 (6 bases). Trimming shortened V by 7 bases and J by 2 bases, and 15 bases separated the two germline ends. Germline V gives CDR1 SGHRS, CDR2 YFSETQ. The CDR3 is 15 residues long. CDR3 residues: CASGPAGFNTGELFF. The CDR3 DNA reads TGCGCCAGCGGTCCGGCGGGATTTAACACCGGGGAGCTGTTTTTT. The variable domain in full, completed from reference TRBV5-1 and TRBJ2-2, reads KAGVTQTPRYLIKTRGQQVTLSCSPISGHRSVSWYQQTPGQGLQFLFEYFSETQRNKGNFPGRFSGRQFSNSRSEMNVSTLELGDSALYLCASGPAGFNTGELFFGEGSRLTVL.

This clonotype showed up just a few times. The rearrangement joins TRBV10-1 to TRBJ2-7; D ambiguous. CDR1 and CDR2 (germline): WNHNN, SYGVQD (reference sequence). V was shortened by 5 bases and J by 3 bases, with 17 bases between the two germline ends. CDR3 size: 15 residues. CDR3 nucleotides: TGCGCCAGCAGTCCCGGGCCCGGAGCACGCTACGAGCAGTACTTC. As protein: CASSPGPGARYEQYF.

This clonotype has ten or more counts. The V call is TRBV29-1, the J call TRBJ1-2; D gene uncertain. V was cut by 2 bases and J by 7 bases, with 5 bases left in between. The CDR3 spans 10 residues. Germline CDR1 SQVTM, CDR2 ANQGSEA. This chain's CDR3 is CSVESPGYTF. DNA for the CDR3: TGCAGCGTTGAAAGTCCTGGCTACACCTTC.

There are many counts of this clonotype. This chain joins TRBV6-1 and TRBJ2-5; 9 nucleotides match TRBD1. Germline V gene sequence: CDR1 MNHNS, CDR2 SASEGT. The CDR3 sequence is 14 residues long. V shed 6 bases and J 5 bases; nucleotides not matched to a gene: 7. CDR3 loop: CASREDRGAETQYF. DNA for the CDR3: TGTGCCAGCAGGGAGGACAGGGGTGCTGAGACCCAGTACTTC.

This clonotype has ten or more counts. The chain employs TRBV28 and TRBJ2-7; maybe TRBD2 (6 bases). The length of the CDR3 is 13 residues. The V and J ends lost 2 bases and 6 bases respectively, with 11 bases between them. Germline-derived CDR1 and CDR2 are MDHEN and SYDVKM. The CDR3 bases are TGTGCCAGCAGTTTACCAGGGCGGGGCGAGCAGTACTTC. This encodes CASSLPGRGEQYF.

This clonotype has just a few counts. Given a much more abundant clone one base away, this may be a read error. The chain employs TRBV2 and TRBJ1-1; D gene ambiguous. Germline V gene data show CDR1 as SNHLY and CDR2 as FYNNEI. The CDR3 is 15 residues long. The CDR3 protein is CASSEAPELRTEAFF. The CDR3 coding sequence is TGTGCCAGCAGCGAAGCCCCAGAGCTGCGCACTGAAGCTTTCTTT.

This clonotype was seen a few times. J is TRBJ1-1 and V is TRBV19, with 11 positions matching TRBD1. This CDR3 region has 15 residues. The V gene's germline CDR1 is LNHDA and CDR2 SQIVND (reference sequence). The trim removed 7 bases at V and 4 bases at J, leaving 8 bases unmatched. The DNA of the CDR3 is TGTGCCAGTATCCGGACAGGGGGCGCGAGCACTGAAGCTTTCTTT. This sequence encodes CASIRTGGASTEAFF.

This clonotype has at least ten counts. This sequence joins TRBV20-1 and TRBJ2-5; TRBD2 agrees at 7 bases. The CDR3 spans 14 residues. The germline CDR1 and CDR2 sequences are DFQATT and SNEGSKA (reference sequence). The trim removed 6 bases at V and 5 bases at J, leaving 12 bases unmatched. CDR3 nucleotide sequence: TGCAGTGCCACACCCGGGGGGTTAGGGGAGACCCAGTACTTC. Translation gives CSATPGGLGETQYF.

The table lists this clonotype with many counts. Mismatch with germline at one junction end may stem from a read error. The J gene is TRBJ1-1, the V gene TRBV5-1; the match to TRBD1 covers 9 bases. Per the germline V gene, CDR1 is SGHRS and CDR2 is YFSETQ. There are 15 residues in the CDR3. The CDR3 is CASSFWTGEYTEAFF. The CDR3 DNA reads TGTGCCAGCAGCTTTTGGACAGGGGAGTACACTGAAGCTTTCTTT.

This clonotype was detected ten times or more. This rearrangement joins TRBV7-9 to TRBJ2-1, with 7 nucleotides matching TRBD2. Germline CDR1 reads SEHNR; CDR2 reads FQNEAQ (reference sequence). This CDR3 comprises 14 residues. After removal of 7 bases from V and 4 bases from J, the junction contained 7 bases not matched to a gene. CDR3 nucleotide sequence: TGTGCCAGCACCTCCGGGACTATATACAATGAGCAGTTCTTC. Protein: CASTSGTIYNEQFF.

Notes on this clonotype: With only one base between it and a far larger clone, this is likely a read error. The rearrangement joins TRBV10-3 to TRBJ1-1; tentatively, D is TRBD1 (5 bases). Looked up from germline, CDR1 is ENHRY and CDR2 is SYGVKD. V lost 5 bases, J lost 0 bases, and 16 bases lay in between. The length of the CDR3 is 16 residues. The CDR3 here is CAISKMQGIMNTEAFF. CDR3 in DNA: TGTGCCATCAGTAAAATGCAGGGAATAATGAACACTGAAGCTTTCTTT.

Here the CDR3 reads CASSWTPTSGANYEQYF. CDR3 sequence (DNA): TGTGCCAGCAGTTGGACCCCGACTAGCGGGGCTAACTACGAGCAGTACTTC. The rearrangement links TRBV12-3 or TRBV12-4 to TRBJ2-7, with 11 bases that match TRBD2. Losses at the gene ends were 4 bases for V and 3 bases for J; bases not matched to a gene: 11. There are 17 residues in the CDR3.

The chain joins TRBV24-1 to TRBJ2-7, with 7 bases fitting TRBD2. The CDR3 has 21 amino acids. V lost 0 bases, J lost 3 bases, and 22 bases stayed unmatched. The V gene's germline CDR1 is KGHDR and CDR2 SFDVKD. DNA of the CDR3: TGTGCCACCAGTGATTTGATGCGAGGCGGGAGCTTCGGCGACCCTCTCTACGAGCAGTACTTC. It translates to CATSDLMRGGSFGDPLYEQYF.

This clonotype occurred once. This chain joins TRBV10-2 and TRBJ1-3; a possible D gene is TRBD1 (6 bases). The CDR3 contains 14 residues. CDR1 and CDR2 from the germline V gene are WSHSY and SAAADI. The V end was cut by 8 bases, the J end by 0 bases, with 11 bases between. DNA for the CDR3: TGCGCCAGCGCCTGGGACATCTCTGGAAACACCATATATTTT. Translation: CASAWDISGNTIYF.

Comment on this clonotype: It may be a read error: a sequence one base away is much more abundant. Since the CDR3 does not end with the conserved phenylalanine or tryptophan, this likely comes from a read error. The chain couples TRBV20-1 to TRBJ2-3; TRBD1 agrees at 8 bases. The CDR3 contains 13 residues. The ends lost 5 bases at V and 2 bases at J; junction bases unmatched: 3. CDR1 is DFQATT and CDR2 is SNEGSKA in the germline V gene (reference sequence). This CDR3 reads CSAEDRATDTQYY. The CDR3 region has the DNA TGCAGTGCTGAGGACAGGGCCACAGATACGCAGTATTAT.

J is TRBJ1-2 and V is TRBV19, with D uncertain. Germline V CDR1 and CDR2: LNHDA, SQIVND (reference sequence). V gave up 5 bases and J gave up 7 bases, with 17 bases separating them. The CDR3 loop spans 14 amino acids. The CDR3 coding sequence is TGTGCCAGTAGTTCGGGCATTACTTATAGTGGCTACACCTTC. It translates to CASSSGITYSGYTF.

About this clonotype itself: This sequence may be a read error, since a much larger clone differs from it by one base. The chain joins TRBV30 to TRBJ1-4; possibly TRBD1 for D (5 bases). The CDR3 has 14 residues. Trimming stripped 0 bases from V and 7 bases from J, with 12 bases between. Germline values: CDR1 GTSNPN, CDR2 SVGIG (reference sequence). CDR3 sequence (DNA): TGTGCCTGGAGTGTACTCAAGGGGACTGAAAAACTGTTTTTT. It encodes CAWSVLKGTEKLFF.

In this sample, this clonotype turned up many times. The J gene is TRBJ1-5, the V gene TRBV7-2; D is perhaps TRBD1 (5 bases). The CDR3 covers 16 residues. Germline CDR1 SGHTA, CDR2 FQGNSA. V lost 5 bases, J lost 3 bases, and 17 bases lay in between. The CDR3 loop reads CASSQRRQGLNQPQHF. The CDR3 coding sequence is TGTGCCAGCAGCCAACGTAGGCAGGGACTCAATCAGCCCCAGCATTTT. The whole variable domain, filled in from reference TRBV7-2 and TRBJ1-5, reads GAGVSQSPSNKVTEKGKDVELRCDPISGHTALYWYRQSLGQGLEFLIYFQGNSAPDKSGLPSDRFSAERTGGSVSTLTIQRTQQEDSAVYLCASSQRRQGLNQPQHFGDGTRLSIL.